A single sample is the source of the 25 T cell receptor beta chains below, sequenced in a study of blood T cells in healthy people across ages. A second about 6 to 12 cycle PCR used barcoded and J-beta primers. TCRdb re-analysed the 5' RACE reads in MiXCR, keeping a single row per CDR3 protein. Counted here are hundreds of thousands of distinct CDR3 sequences, about 50% occurring once; the ten biggest clones make up approximately 15%. Input material: blood. These receptors originate from a woman older than 75 in good health.

A remark on this clonotype: One junction end disagrees with the germline gene, perhaps due to a read error. V is TRBV11-2 and J is TRBJ2-2; possible D gene TRBD1, 5 bases. Germline V lookup: CDR1 SGHAT, CDR2 FQNNGV. CDR3 length: 18 residues. The CDR3 region has the DNA TGTGCCTGCAGATCTCCCCGTGGGGCTGGGTTCCGGGCCGGGGAGCTGTTTTTT. This codes for CACRSPRGAGFRAGELFF.

This clonotype was counted only a few times. The V call is TRBV7-2, the J call TRBJ2-3, with no clear D. Germline CDR1 reads SGHTA; CDR2 reads FQGNSA. Trimming shortened V by 8 bases and J by 4 bases, and 19 bases separated the two germline ends. The CDR3 sequence is 15 residues long. The CDR3 region is CASAARGTLPDTQYF. The CDR3 nucleotides read TGTGCCAGCGCTGCCCGCGGCACTCTCCCAGATACGCAGTATTTT.

This clonotype was seen a single time. The chain combines TRBV7-2 with TRBJ2-4; D possibly corresponds to TRBD1 (6 bases). This CDR3 comprises 14 residues. Trimming removed 5 bases at V and 8 bases at J, with 16 bases between. Germline CDR1 reads SGHTA; CDR2 reads FQGNSA. CDR3 in amino acids: CASSPQGRFDIQYF. In DNA, the CDR3 is TGTGCCAGCAGCCCTCAGGGGCGGTTTGACATTCAGTACTTC.

This chain joins TRBV10-3 and TRBJ2-1, with a weak D call TRBD2 (6 bases). Germline assignment: CDR1 ENHRY and CDR2 SYGVKD. This CDR3 region has 12 residues. Trimming took off 11 bases at V and 10 bases at J, with 18 bases between the two ends. In DNA, the CDR3 is TGTGCCCGGGTCCCGGGGGTTAACGAGCAGTTCTTC. This encodes CARVPGVNEQFF.

Remarks on this clonotype: This may be a read error: a much more frequent sequence differs by one nucleotide. The rearrangement uses TRBV7-2 and TRBJ2-4; TRBD2 agrees at 8 bases. CDR1 and CDR2 from the germline V gene are SGHTA and FQGNSA. This CDR3 region has 18 residues. CDR3 DNA sequence: TGTGCCAGCAGCTTAGCGCTGGGGCGGGGGGCTGACAAAAACAGTCAGTACTTC. Amino acids: CASSLALGRGADKNSQYF. The full variable domain, with the rest looked up from reference TRBV7-2 and TRBJ2-4, is GAGVSQSPSNKVTEKGKDVELRCDPISGHTALYWYRQSLGQGLEFLIYFQGNSAPDKSGLPSDRFSAERTGGSVSTLTIQRTQQEDSAVYLCASSLALGRGADKNSQYFGAGTRLSVL.

This clonotype has a count of ten or more. This chain connects TRBV5-1 to TRBJ2-7; D gene unclear. Trimming shortened V by 4 bases and J by 3 bases, and 14 bases separated the two germline ends. From germline, CDR1 is SGHRS and CDR2 YFSETQ. The CDR3 has 14 amino acids. Here the CDR3 reads CASSLRPESYEQYF. The CDR3 nucleotides read TGCGCCAGCAGCCTTCGACCAGAGAGCTACGAGCAGTACTTC.

V gene TRBV6-5 combines with J gene TRBJ2-7; D is tentatively TRBD1 or TRBD2 (5 bases each). CDR1 and CDR2 from the germline V gene are MNHEY and SVGAGI. The CDR3 sequence is 15 residues long. V lost 2 bases and J lost 0, with 11 bases in between. The CDR3, as DNA: TGTGCCAGCAGTTACGGGGGACCCCTCTCCTACGAGCAGTACTTC. This codes for CASSYGGPLSYEQYF.

Points on this clonotype: A junction end diverges from the germline sequence, so it may reflect a read error. The V call is TRBV28, the J call TRBJ2-2; a weak D match, TRBD1 (6 bases). The CDR3 contains 13 residues. The germline gives CDR1 MDHEN, CDR2 SYDVKM. CDR3 sequence: CGAGTPNTGVLFF. The CDR3 DNA sequence: TGTGGAGCCGGGACACCGAACACCGGGGTGCTGTTTTTT.

As for this clonotype: With a much larger clone just one base away, this may be a read error. The V call is TRBV5-1, the J call TRBJ2-1; D is unresolved. CDR1 and CDR2 (germline): SGHRS, YFSETQ. The CDR3 is 12 amino acids. The V gene lost 9 bases and the J gene lost 5 bases, with 12 bases spanning the gap. The CDR3, as DNA: TGCGCCAACAAGTGGGGAAACAATGAGCAGTTCTTC. The encoded protein is CANKWGNNEQFF.

The chain links TRBV25-1 to TRBJ1-2; unclear D gene. This CDR3 spans 15 amino acids. V was clipped by 6 bases and J by 2 bases, with 16 bases between them. Germline CDR1 and CDR2: MGHDK and SYGVNS. The CDR3 is CASSPPWRFNYGYTF. In DNA, the CDR3 is TGTGCCAGCAGCCCCCCCTGGAGATTCAACTATGGCTACACCTTC.

This clonotype appeared many times. The gene calls are TRBV6-5 and TRBJ1-5; D gene ambiguous. V was trimmed by 0 bases and J by 4 bases, leaving 10 bases between them. CDR3 size: 15 residues. From germline, CDR1 is MNHEY and CDR2 SVGAGI. The CDR3 spells CASSYSSGVNQPQHF. The CDR3 nucleotides read TGTGCCAGCAGTTACTCTTCAGGAGTGAATCAGCCCCAGCATTTT.

The V and J genes are TRBV7-3 and TRBJ1-1, with a tentative D call TRBD1 (6 bases). V shed 9 bases and J shed 2 bases, with 13 bases lying between them. Germline-derived CDR1 and CDR2 are SGHTA and FQGTGA. The length of the CDR3 is 13 residues. For the CDR3, the DNA is TGTGCCAGTGGAGTACAGGGAAACACTGAAGCTTTCTTT. Its translation is CASGVQGNTEAFF.

This clonotype appeared a few times. The chain uses TRBV12-3 or TRBV12-4 and TRBJ1-5, with a weak D call TRBD1 (5 bases). The V end lost 5 bases, the J end lost 7 bases, and 15 bases lay between the germline ends. The CDR3 extends over 14 amino acids. The DNA for the CDR3 is TGTGCCAGCAGTCTGGACAAGGGGATGCAGCCCCAGCATTTT. Protein product: CASSLDKGMQPQHF.

In this sample, this clonotype turned up a few times. A read error may explain this, as a much larger clone is one base away. V and J are TRBV7-2 and TRBJ2-1; possibly TRBD1 or TRBD2 for D (6 bases each). The CDR3 consists of 14 residues. Trimming removed 2 bases from V and 10 bases from J, with 15 bases in between. CDR1 and CDR2 from the germline V gene are SGHTA and FQGNSA. The DNA of the CDR3 is TGTGCCAGCAGCTTAAGCAGGGGCGCGGGGGAGCAGTTCTTC. Amino acid sequence: CASSLSRGAGEQFF.

This clonotype has a handful of counts. The rearrangement joins TRBV7-2 to TRBJ1-5; no clear D. CDR1 and CDR2 from the germline V gene are SGHTA and FQGNSA. The V end lost 5 bases, the J end lost 0 bases, and 14 bases lay between the germline ends. The CDR3 is 16 amino acids. CDR3: CASSENAEYSNQPQHF. The CDR3 DNA follows: TGTGCCAGCAGCGAAAACGCAGAGTATAGCAATCAGCCCCAGCATTTT.

Many counts were recorded for this clonotype. The rearrangement joins TRBV20-1 to TRBJ2-3; TRBD1 or TRBD2 may be the D gene (6 bases each). This CDR3 spans 13 amino acids. Germline-derived CDR1 and CDR2 are DFQATT and SNEGSKA (reference sequence). The CDR3 loop is CTGDLANTDTQYF. The CDR3 nucleotides read TGCACAGGGGACCTAGCGAACACAGATACGCAGTATTTT.

This clonotype was recorded only once. A single base separates this from a much larger clone, so it may be a read error. CDR3 nucleotide sequence: TGTGCCAGCAGCCCCGACCGGAGGACCCAGTACTTC. Translated: CASSPDRRTQYF. The rearrangement links TRBV7-2 to TRBJ2-7; D gene unclear. The J call is uncertain, as TRBJ2-5 better fits the DNA end. The CDR3 loop spans 12 amino acids. Germline V gives CDR1 SGHTA, CDR2 FQGNSA.

This clonotype was recorded many times. V usage is TRBV28 and J usage is TRBJ2-3; 8 nucleotides match TRBD1. Trimming removed 7 bases from V and 5 bases from J; junction bases left unmatched: 2. This CDR3 region has 12 residues. The germline V gene has CDR1 MDHEN and CDR2 SYDVKM. The CDR3 region is CASNDRGDTQYF. CDR3 nucleotides: TGTGCCAGCAACGACAGGGGAGATACGCAGTATTTT.

This clonotype was recorded many times. The chain employs TRBV6-4 and TRBJ2-7; 8 bases line up with TRBD2. Losses at the gene ends were 6 bases for V and 4 bases for J; bases not matched to a gene: 11. Germline loops: CDR1 MRHNA, CDR2 SNTAGT. CDR3 length: 15 amino acids. Written as DNA, the CDR3 is TGTGCCAGCAGACCAGAGGTAGCGGGGAAGTACGAGCAGTACTTC. This gives the protein CASRPEVAGKYEQYF.

Only one count was recorded for this clonotype. A read error may be the cause here, since a much bigger clone is one base away. V gene TRBV28 combines with J gene TRBJ2-1; 8 bases align to TRBD2. This CDR3 region has 13 residues. V lost 6 bases, J lost 10 bases, and 8 bases stayed unmatched. Germline V gene lookup returns CDR1 MDHEN and CDR2 SYDVKM. The CDR3 region is CASSLSGSSEQFF. CDR3 DNA: TGTGCCAGCAGCCTCAGCGGGAGTAGCGAGCAGTTCTTC.

The chain employs TRBV12-3 or TRBV12-4 and TRBJ2-3; D not certain. V gave up 8 bases and J gave up 0 bases, with 15 bases separating them. The CDR3 runs to 15 residues. Written as DNA, the CDR3 is TGTGCCAGCCGTCCCCGGGCCGGTAGCACAGATACGCAGTATTTT. Translating it yields CASRPRAGSTDTQYF.

The CDR3 loop is CASSKDRAYEQYF. The CDR3 region has the DNA TGTGCCAGCAGTAAGGACAGGGCCTACGAGCAGTACTTC. The chain recombines TRBV2 with TRBJ2-7; 8 bases line up with TRBD1. V lost 5 bases, J lost 2 bases, and 2 bases stayed unmatched. Germline V gene lookup returns CDR1 SNHLY and CDR2 FYNNEI. This CDR3 comprises 13 residues.

The V gene is TRBV5-1, the J gene TRBJ1-5; no definite D call. Trimming removed 0 bases from V and 7 bases from J, with 8 bases in between. This CDR3 spans 13 amino acids. Germline V gene data show CDR1 as SGHRS and CDR2 as YFSETQ. CDR3 sequence: CASSLEGHQPQHF. The CDR3 bases are TGCGCCAGCAGCTTGGAGGGTCACCAGCCCCAGCATTTT.

The rearrangement joins TRBV20-1 to TRBJ2-7, with 7 bases fitting TRBD2. This CDR3 spans 15 amino acids. Germline V gene lookup returns CDR1 DFQATT and CDR2 SNEGSKA (reference sequence). Germline trimming cut 0 bases from V and 3 bases from J; bases unmatched to any gene: 8. CDR3 DNA sequence: TGCAGTGCTAGAGAATTCGGGACTAACCACTACGAGCAGTACTTC. It codes for CSAREFGTNHYEQYF.

The chain carries TRBV27 and TRBJ1-6; D unclear. This CDR3 is 13 amino acids long. V was cut by 0 bases and J by 5 bases, with 2 bases left in between. Germline V gene lookup returns CDR1 MNHEY and CDR2 SMNVEV (reference sequence). The CDR3 region has the DNA TGTGCCAGCAGTTTATCCCATAATTCACCCCTCCACTTT. It translates to CASSLSHNSPLHF.